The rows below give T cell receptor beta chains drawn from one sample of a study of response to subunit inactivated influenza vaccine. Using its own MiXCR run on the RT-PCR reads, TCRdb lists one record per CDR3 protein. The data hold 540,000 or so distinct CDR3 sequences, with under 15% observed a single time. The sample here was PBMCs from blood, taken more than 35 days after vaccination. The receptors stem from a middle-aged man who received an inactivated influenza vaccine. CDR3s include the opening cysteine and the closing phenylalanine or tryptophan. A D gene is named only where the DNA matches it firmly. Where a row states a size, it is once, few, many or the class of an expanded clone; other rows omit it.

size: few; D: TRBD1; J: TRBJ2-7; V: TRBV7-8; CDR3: CASSLAVTGGMKQYF; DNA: TGTGCCAGCAGCTTAGCTGTGACAGGGGGGATGAAGCAGTACTTC
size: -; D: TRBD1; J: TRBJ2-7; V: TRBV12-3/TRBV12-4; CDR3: CASSSTGGARYEQYF; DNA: TGTGCCAGCAGTTCTACAGGGGGCGCGAGGTACGAGCAGTACTTC
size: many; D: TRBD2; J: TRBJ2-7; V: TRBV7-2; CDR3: CASSLRPASGGNEQYF; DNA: TGTGCCAGCAGCTTAAGGCCGGCTAGCGGGGGTAACGAGCAGTACTTC
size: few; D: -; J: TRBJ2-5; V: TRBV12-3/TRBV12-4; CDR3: CASSLEGSFETQYF; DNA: TGTGCCAGCAGTTTAGAGGGTAGCTTCGAGACCCAGTACTTC
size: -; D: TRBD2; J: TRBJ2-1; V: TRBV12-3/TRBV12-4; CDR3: CTSSLEGPSGGAGNEQFF; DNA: TGTACCAGCAGTTTAGAAGGGCCTAGCGGGGGGGCCGGAAATGAGCAGTTCTTC
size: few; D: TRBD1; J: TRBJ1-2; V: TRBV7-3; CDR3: CASSSGTGFSYTF; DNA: TGTGCCAGCAGCTCGGGGACAGGGTTTAGCTACACCTTC
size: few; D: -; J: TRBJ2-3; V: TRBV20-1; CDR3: CSARVASPDTQYF; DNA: TGCAGTGCTAGAGTTGCGAGCCCAGATACGCAGTATTTT
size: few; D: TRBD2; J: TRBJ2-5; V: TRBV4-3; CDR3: CASSQDSELAGPGETQYF; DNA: TGCGCCAGCAGCCAAGATTCTGAGCTAGCGGGGCCAGGAGAGACCCAGTACTTC
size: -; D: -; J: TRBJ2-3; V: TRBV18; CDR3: CASSPPYARSTDTQYF; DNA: TGTGCCAGCTCACCACCTTACGCCCGTAGCACAGATACGCAGTATTTT
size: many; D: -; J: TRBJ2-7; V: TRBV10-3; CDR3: CAISESKGRKSSYEQYF; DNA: TGTGCCATCAGTGAGTCTAAAGGCCGGAAAAGCTCCTACGAGCAGTACTTC
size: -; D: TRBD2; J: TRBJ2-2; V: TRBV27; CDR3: CASTYGGEGTGELFF; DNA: TGTGCCAGCACATATGGGGGGGAAGGAACCGGGGAGCTGTTTTTT
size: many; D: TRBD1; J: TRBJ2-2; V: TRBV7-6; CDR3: CASSLGTGGELNTGELFF; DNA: TGTGCCAGCAGCCTCGGGACAGGGGGAGAACTAAACACCGGGGAGCTGTTTTTT
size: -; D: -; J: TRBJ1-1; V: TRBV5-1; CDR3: CASSPDQNTEAFF; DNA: TGCGCCAGCAGCCCGGACCAGAACACTGAAGCTTTCTTT
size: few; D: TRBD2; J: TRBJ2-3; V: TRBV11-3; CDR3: CASSVAGTSTDTQYF; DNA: TGTGCCAGCAGCGTAGCGGGGACTAGCACAGATACGCAGTATTTT
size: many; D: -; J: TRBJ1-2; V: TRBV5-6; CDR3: CASSLWEPVGYTF; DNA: TGTGCCAGCAGCCTTTGGGAGCCAGTAGGCTACACCTTC
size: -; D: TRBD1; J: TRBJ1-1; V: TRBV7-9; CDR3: CASSEDRTWGTEAFF; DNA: TGTGCCAGCAGCGAGGACAGGACTTGGGGCACTGAAGCTTTCTTT
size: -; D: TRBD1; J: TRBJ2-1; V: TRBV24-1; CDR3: CATSDFRDRGGNEQFF; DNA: TGTGCCACCAGTGATTTTCGAGACAGGGGCGGGAATGAGCAGTTCTTC
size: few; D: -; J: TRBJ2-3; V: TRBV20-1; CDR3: CSARDQDGSLHPSTDTQYF; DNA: TGCAGTGCTAGAGATCAGGACGGCTCACTCCATCCCAGCACAGATACGCAGTATTTT
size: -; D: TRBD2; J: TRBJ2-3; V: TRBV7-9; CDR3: CASLRSGDTDTQYF; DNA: TGTGCCAGCTTGAGGAGCGGGGACACAGATACGCAGTATTTT
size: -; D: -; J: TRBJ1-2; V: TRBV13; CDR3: CASSSGGPGGYTF; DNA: TGTGCCAGCAGCTCTGGGGGGCCTGGAGGCTACACCTTC
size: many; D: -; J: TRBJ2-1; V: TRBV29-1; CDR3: CSESRPLGGEQFF; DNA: TGCAGCGAAAGCCGCCCTCTAGGAGGTGAGCAGTTCTTC
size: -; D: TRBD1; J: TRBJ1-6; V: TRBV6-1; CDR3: CASRGTGARTPLHF; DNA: TGTGCCAGCAGGGGGACAGGGGCTCGCACACCCCTCCACTTT
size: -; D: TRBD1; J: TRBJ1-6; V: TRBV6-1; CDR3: CASSPLTGNESPLHF; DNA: TGTGCCAGCAGTCCCTTGACAGGGAACGAATCACCCCTCCACTTT
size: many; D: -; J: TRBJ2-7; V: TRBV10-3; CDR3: CAISQLGDEQYF; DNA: TGTGCCATCAGCCAGCTTGGAGACGAGCAGTACTTC
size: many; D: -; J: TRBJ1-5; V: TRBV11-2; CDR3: CASSEQGLGNQPQHF; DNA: TGTGCCAGCAGTGAACAGGGCTTGGGCAATCAGCCCCAGCATTTT
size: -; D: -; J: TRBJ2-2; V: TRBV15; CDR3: CATSLARGITGELFF; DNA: TGTGCCACCAGCTTAGCGCGGGGAATCACCGGGGAGCTGTTTTTT
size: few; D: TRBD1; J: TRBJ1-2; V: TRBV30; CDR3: CAWSPDGQGTGYTF; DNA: TGTGCCTGGAGTCCCGATGGACAGGGGACTGGCTACACCTTC
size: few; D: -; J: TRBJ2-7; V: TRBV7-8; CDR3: CASSSGLTYEQYF; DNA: TGTGCCAGCAGCTCAGGGTTAACCTACGAGCAGTACTTC
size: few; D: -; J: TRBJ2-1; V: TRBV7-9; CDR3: CASKETRGGSEQFF; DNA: TGTGCCAGCAAGGAGACCAGGGGGGGGAGTGAGCAGTTCTTC
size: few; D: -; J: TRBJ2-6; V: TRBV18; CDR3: CASSPPGRPSGANVLTF; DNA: TGTGCCAGCTCACCACCGGGGCGGCCCTCTGGGGCCAACGTCCTGACTTTC
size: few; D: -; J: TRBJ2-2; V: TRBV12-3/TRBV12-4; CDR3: CASRTTVTGELFF; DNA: TGTGCCAGCAGGACCACAGTCACCGGGGAGCTGTTTTTT
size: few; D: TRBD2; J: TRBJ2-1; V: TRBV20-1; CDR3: CSARDQWGGVNNEQFF; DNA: TGCAGTGCTAGAGATCAGTGGGGGGGGGTCAACAATGAGCAGTTCTTC
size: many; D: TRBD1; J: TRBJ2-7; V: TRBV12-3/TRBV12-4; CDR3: CASSRETGSSYEQYF; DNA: TGTGCCAGCAGTAGGGAGACAGGGAGCTCCTACGAGCAGTACTTC
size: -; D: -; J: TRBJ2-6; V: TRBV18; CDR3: CASSPEVAGANVLTF; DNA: TGTGCCAGCTCACCAGAGGTTGCTGGGGCCAACGTCCTGACTTTC
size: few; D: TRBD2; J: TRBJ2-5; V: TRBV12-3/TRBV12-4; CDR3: CASSPSSGGGAGETQYF; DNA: TGTGCCAGCAGTCCCTCCTCTGGCGGGGGGGCCGGGGAGACCCAGTACTTC
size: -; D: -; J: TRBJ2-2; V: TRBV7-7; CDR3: CASSPGTVRHGELFF; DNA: TGTGCCAGCAGCCCCGGGACCGTCAGGCACGGGGAGCTGTTTTTT
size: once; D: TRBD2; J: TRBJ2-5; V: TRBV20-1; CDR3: CSARDILTSGAETQYF; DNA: TGCAGTGCTAGAGATATACTGACTAGCGGGGCAGAGACCCAGTACTTC
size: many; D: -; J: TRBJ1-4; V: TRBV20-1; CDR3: CSATSPQGTLFF; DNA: TGCAGTGCAACGTCACCACAGGGTACCCTGTTTTTT
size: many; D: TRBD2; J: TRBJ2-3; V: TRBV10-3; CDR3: CAISRGLAGGPGDTQYF; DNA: TGTGCCATCAGTAGGGGACTAGCGGGGGGGCCCGGAGATACGCAGTATTTT
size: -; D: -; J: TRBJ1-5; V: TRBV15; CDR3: CATSREGPFVQPQHF; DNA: TGTGCCACCAGCAGAGAAGGACCCTTCGTTCAGCCCCAGCATTTT